Below, 20 T cell receptor beta chains from the same sample are listed, as sequenced in a study of cytomegalovirus exposure and HLA in healthy donors. A multiplex PCR was run with 60 Vbeta primers and 13 Jbeta primers. Data came from immunoSEQ multiplex PCR; TCRdb stores just in-frame clones and leaves some out. The repertoire consists of some 80,000 clones, with 62% occurring once and the leading ten covering roughly 4%. Sequencing used PBMCs. These receptors were taken from a male donor in good health and CMV-seropositive.

The chain carries TRBV2 and TRBJ2-1, with 9 bases lining up with TRBD2. CDR1 and CDR2 from the germline V gene are SNHLY and FYNNEI. The V and J ends lost 7 bases and 4 bases, in that order; junction bases with no gene match: 8. The CDR3 sequence is 15 residues long. The CDR3 DNA is TGTGCCAGCATGGAGACTAGCGGCCGGTACAATGAGCAGTTCTTC. Translation gives CASMETSGRYNEQFF.

The sample holds a few counts of this clone. A junction boundary mismatches the germline segment, possibly from a read error. The chain is built from TRBV7-9 and TRBJ2-1; no clear D. Looked up from germline, CDR1 is SEHNR and CDR2 is FQNEAQ (reference sequence). The CDR3 is made up of 12 amino acids. The CDR3 region is CSSSLTDNEQFF. CDR3 DNA sequence: TGTTCCAGCAGCTTAACGGACAATGAGCAGTTCTTC.

CDR3 in amino acids: CASSLYGSYNEQFF. Here the CDR3 DNA reads TGCGCCAGCAGCTTGTACGGCTCCTACAATGAGCAGTTCTTC. The gene calls are TRBV5-1 and TRBJ2-1; D is uncertain. The CDR3 length is 14 residues. Germline lookup yields CDR1 SGHRS and CDR2 YFSETQ. Trimming stripped 1 base from V and 0 bases from J, with 5 bases between.

This clone was counted a few times. This sequence joins TRBV28 and TRBJ2-1, with 12 bases identical to TRBD2. The CDR3 covers 17 residues. The germline V gene has CDR1 MDHEN and CDR2 SYDVKM. The V segment lost 5 bases and the J segment 1 base; nucleotides outside the gene matches: 6. The DNA for the CDR3 is TGTGCCAGCAGTCTAGGACTAGCGGGAATGTCCTACAATGAGCAGTTCTTC. Residues: CASSLGLAGMSYNEQFF.

This chain uses TRBV28 with TRBJ2-1; D gene unclear. CDR1 is MDHEN and CDR2 is SYDVKM in the germline V gene. V was cut by 1 base and J by 12 bases, with 19 bases left in between. CDR3 length: 15 amino acids. CDR3 protein: CASSLSGQSLNRQFF. The DNA for the CDR3 is TGTGCCAGCAGTTTATCTGGGCAGTCCCTTAATCGGCAGTTCTTC. Filled out from reference TRBV28 and TRBJ2-1, the complete variable domain reads DVKVTQSSRYLVKRTGEKVFLECVQDMDHENMFWYRQDPGLGLRLIYFSYDVKMKEKGDIPEGYSVSREKKERFSLILESASTNQTSMYLCASSLSGQSLNRQFFGPGTRLTVL.

The J gene is TRBJ1-4, the V gene TRBV28, with 7 nucleotides matching TRBD1. The V gene's germline CDR1 is MDHEN and CDR2 SYDVKM. The CDR3 loop spans 15 amino acids. Germline trimming cut 2 bases from V and 8 bases from J; bases unmatched to any gene: 8. This chain's CDR3 is CASSLPGGLSEKLFF. The CDR3 DNA is TGTGCCAGCAGTTTACCAGGGGGACTGAGCGAAAAACTGTTTTTT.

V usage is TRBV5-6 and J usage is TRBJ2-1, with 7 bases matching TRBD2. The CDR3 is 15 amino acids. Trimming took 5 bases from V and 5 from J; bases not matched to a gene: 10. Germline assignment: CDR1 SGHDT and CDR2 YYEEEE. CDR3 in DNA: TGTGCCAGCAGGGAGTCGGGGGGTTCCCACAATGAGCAGTTCTTC. This sequence encodes CASRESGGSHNEQFF. Full variable domain (rest looked up from reference TRBV5-6 and TRBJ2-1): DAGVTQSPTHLIKTRGQQVTLRCSPKSGHDTVSWYQQALGQGPQFIFQYYEEEERQRGNFPDRFSGHQFPNYSSELNVNALLLGDSALYLCASRESGGSHNEQFFGPGTRLTVL.

The rearrangement links TRBV5-1 to TRBJ2-3; 7 positions match TRBD1. Germline values: CDR1 SGHRS, CDR2 YFSETQ. V trimming: 4 bases; J trimming: 1 base; junction bases outside the gene matches: 9. The CDR3 is made up of 16 amino acids. This CDR3 is CASSHPRQGGTDTQYF. Here the CDR3 DNA reads TGCGCCAGCAGCCACCCCCGACAGGGCGGCACAGATACGCAGTATTTT.

There are a few counts of this clone. The chain links TRBV19 to TRBJ1-5; D not resolved. Germline lookup yields CDR1 LNHDA and CDR2 SQIVND (reference sequence). The CDR3 loop spans 13 amino acids. V lost 7 bases to trimming and J lost 2 bases, with 9 bases between them. This CDR3 reads CASTRVGNQPQHF. The CDR3, as DNA: TGTGCCAGTACCCGGGTGGGCAATCAGCCCCAGCATTTT.

This chain connects TRBV27 to TRBJ2-7; 10 bases line up with TRBD2. The CDR3 totals 16 residues. Germline V gene data show CDR1 as MNHEY and CDR2 as SMNVEV (reference sequence). V shed 6 bases and J 0 bases; nucleotides not matched to a gene: 8. In DNA, the CDR3 is TGTGCCAGCAGCCGAGCTAGCGGGGGAAACTCCTACGAGCAGTACTTC. It specifies CASSRASGGNSYEQYF.

This chain joins TRBV5-1 and TRBJ2-2; 9 bases align to TRBD2. This CDR3 region has 16 residues. The germline gives CDR1 SGHRS, CDR2 YFSETQ. V trimming: 4 bases; J trimming: 1 base; junction bases outside the gene matches: 5. The CDR3 DNA sequence: TGCGCCAGCAGCCTTCAAGCGGGGGGGAACACCGGGGAGCTGTTTTTT. Protein sequence: CASSLQAGGNTGELFF.

This clone was observed a handful of times. The chain is built from TRBV19 and TRBJ2-2, with TRBD2 matching over 8 bases. This CDR3 has 11 residues. The V gene end was trimmed by 9 bases and the J gene end by 6 bases; junction bases not matched to a gene: 0. CDR1 LNHDA and CDR2 SQIVND come from the germline V gene (reference sequence). CDR3 in amino acids: CARAGAGELFF. CDR3 sequence (DNA): TGTGCCAGAGCGGGAGCCGGGGAGCTGTTTTTT.

The chain uses TRBV4-2 and TRBJ1-1; the D gene is possibly TRBD1 (5 bases). V lost 1 base and J lost 5, with 17 bases in between. CDR3 length equals 16 residues. Germline V gene sequence: CDR1 LGHNA, CDR2 YNFKEQ. CDR3 protein: CASSQVGDLGGTEAFF. CDR3 DNA: TGTGCCAGCAGCCAAGTCGGAGACCTCGGGGGAACTGAAGCTTTCTTT.

This clone was recorded a few times. The chain uses TRBV7-8 and TRBJ1-5; D may be TRBD1 (6 bases). This CDR3 is 19 amino acids long. Germline assignment: CDR1 SGHVS and CDR2 FQNEAQ. Trimming removed 4 bases from V and 5 bases from J, with 27 bases in between. CDR3 in amino acids: CASSSNFGRQAPKHQPQHF. The CDR3 bases are TGTGCCAGCAGCTCCAACTTCGGCCGACAGGCGCCCAAACATCAGCCCCAGCATTTT.

The gene calls are TRBV5-1 and TRBJ1-5, with D uncertain. Trimming took off 4 bases at V and 2 bases at J, with 10 bases between the two ends. The CDR3 covers 14 residues. Germline V CDR1 and CDR2: SGHRS, YFSETQ. CDR3 residues: CASSQDGRNQPQHF. The DNA of the CDR3 is TGCGCCAGCAGCCAAGATGGGCGCAATCAGCCCCAGCATTTT.

The J gene is TRBJ1-3, the V gene TRBV5-1, with D possibly being TRBD1 (6 bases). V shed 3 bases and J shed 4 bases, with 11 bases lying between them. Germline-derived CDR1 and CDR2 are SGHRS and YFSETQ. The CDR3 sequence is 14 residues long. CDR3 coding DNA: TGCGCCAGCAGCTGGGGGCCGCGAGGAAACACCATATATTTT. This translates into CASSWGPRGNTIYF. The complete variable domain, with remaining parts taken from reference TRBV5-1 and TRBJ1-3, reads KAGVTQTPRYLIKTRGQQVTLSCSPISGHRSVSWYQQTPGQGLQFLFEYFSETQRNKGNFPGRFSGRQFSNSRSEMNVSTLELGDSALYLCASSWGPRGNTIYFGEGSWLTVV.

This clone was detected only a few times. The gene calls are TRBV7-8 and TRBJ2-7; 12 nucleotides line up with TRBD2. Germline CDR1 is SGHVS and CDR2 is FQNEAQ. The CDR3 has 16 residues. With 7 bases clipped from V and 1 base from J, the junction kept 8 bases outside the gene matches. The CDR3 nucleotides read TGTGCCAGCACCCCTCCTGGACTAGCGGGATCCTACGAGCAGTACTTC. Residues: CASTPPGLAGSYEQYF.

The V gene is TRBV5-6, the J gene TRBJ2-7, with TRBD1 matching over 9 bases. This CDR3 spans 15 amino acids. V shed 4 bases, J shed 4 bases, and the junction held 9 bases outside the gene matches. Germline V gives CDR1 SGHDT, CDR2 YYEEEE. In DNA, the CDR3 is TGTGCCAGCAGCCTGTGGACAGGGGTTATGTACGAGCAGTACTTC. This gives the protein CASSLWTGVMYEQYF.

V gene TRBV29-1 combines with J gene TRBJ1-2; D remains ambiguous. The V and J ends lost 7 bases and 6 bases respectively, with 3 bases between them. CDR1 SQVTM and CDR2 ANQGSEA come from the germline V gene. The CDR3 covers 8 residues. CDR3 residues: CSANGYTF. The DNA for the CDR3 is TGCAGCGCCAATGGCTACACCTTC.

The rearrangement joins TRBV18 to TRBJ1-5; D call uncertain. This CDR3 has 14 residues. Looked up from germline, CDR1 is KGHSH and CDR2 is LQKENI. The V end was cut by 2 bases, the J end by 8 bases, with 13 bases between. The DNA for the CDR3 is TGTGCCAGCTCACCAGGGGAGACAATCAAGCCCCAGCATTTT. Its protein product is CASSPGETIKPQHF. The full variable domain, rest sourced from reference TRBV18 and TRBJ1-5, is NAGVMQNPRHLVRRRGQEARLRCSPMKGHSHVYWYRQLPEEGLKFMVYLQKENIIDESGMPKERFSAEFPKEGPSILRIQQVVRGDSAAYFCASSPGETIKPQHFGDGTRLSIL.